Listed below are T cell receptor beta chains from one sample, sequenced in a study of cytomegalovirus exposure and HLA in healthy donors. TCRdb keeps only in-frame clones here, not all; method: immunoSEQ multiplex PCR. The sample includes about 180,000 clones, 85% of them seen just once. The specimen sequenced was PBMCs. These receptors all stem from a young man in good health and CMV-seropositive. The CDR3 runs from the conserved cysteine through the conserved F or W. D genes are given only for firm matches. Expanded clones get a size class; other rows say once, few or many, or leave the size out.

J,V,D,size,CDR3,DNA
TRBJ2-5,TRBV2,.,.,CASIDRMLNQETQYF,TGTGCCAGCATTGACAGAATGCTTAACCAAGAGACCCAGTACTTC
TRBJ2-7,TRBV7-8,TRBD2,.,CASSLVGGFYEQYF,TGTGCCAGCAGCTTAGTGGGAGGGTTCTACGAGCAGTACTTC
TRBJ1-4,TRBV4-2,.,.,CASSDPGVATNEKLFF,TGTGCCAGCAGTGACCCAGGGGTCGCAACTAATGAAAAACTGTTTTTT
TRBJ2-5,TRBV5-1,.,.,CASSLGTSEETQYF,TGCGCCAGCAGCTTGGGGACATCCGAAGAGACCCAGTACTTC
TRBJ1-4,TRBV9,TRBD1,.,CASSVGTGGEKLFF,TGTGCCAGCAGCGTAGGGACAGGGGGGGAAAAACTGTTTTTT
TRBJ2-1,TRBV6-5,.,once,CASSYSRQVVYNEQFF,TGTGCCAGCAGTTACTCGCGACAGGTGGTATACAATGAGCAGTTCTTC
TRBJ2-7,TRBV6-5,.,.,CASSPYRGNSYEQYF,TGTGCCAGCAGCCCCTACCGGGGAAACTCCTACGAGCAGTACTTC
TRBJ2-5,TRBV28,TRBD2,.,CASSQYLGGRKETQYF,TGTGCCAGCAGTCAGTATCTTGGCGGGAGAAAAGAGACCCAGTACTTC
TRBJ1-5,TRBV2,.,.,CASSETAGDQPQHF,TGTGCCAGCAGTGAAACGGCAGGTGATCAGCCCCAGCATTTT
TRBJ2-5,TRBV28,TRBD1,few,CASSHRGQETQYF,TGTGCCAGCAGCCACAGGGGGCAAGAGACCCAGTACTTC
TRBJ2-7,TRBV11-2,.,.,CASSLGTAYEQYF,TGTGCCAGCAGCTTAGGGACAGCCTACGAGCAGTACTTC
TRBJ1-1,TRBV2,TRBD1,.,CASSTQGASTEAFF,TGTGCCAGCAGTACACAGGGGGCCTCAACTGAAGCTTTCTTT
TRBJ2-5,TRBV27,.,.,CASSGAGFSGKTQYF,TGTGCCAGCAGCGGAGCAGGGTTTAGTGGTAAGACCCAGTACTTC
TRBJ2-1,TRBV11-3,TRBD2,.,CASSPRTSGQGEQFF,TGTGCCAGCAGCCCCCGGACTAGCGGCCAGGGTGAGCAGTTCTTC
TRBJ2-5,TRBV7-6,TRBD1,.,CASSLAFLDRGLEETQYF,TGTGCCAGCAGCTTAGCGTTCCTGGACAGGGGATTGGAAGAGACCCAGTACTTC
TRBJ1-1,TRBV27,.,.,CASSFHGNTEAFF,TGTGCCAGCAGTTTCCACGGGAACACTGAAGCTTTCTTT
TRBJ2-7,TRBV27,.,.,CASSLAGANYEQYF,TGTGCCAGCAGTTTGGCAGGGGCTAACTACGAGCAGTACTTC
TRBJ2-7,TRBV27,.,.,CASSSPGLAYEQYF,TGTGCCAGCAGTTCGCCAGGCCTGGCCTACGAGCAGTACTTC
TRBJ2-1,TRBV28,TRBD1,.,CASQGASQEQFF,TGTGCCAGCCAGGGGGCCAGCCAAGAGCAGTTCTTC
TRBJ2-7,TRBV11-2,TRBD2,.,CASSLRLAPSSYEQYF,TGTGCCAGCAGCCTGCGACTAGCGCCAAGCTCCTACGAGCAGTACTTC
TRBJ2-7,TRBV28,TRBD2,.,CASSPPGAGGPGYEQYF,TGTGCCAGCAGCCCCCCCGGAGCGGGAGGGCCGGGATACGAGCAGTACTTC
TRBJ1-3,TRBV6-5,TRBD1,.,CASKQGEMTLYF,TGTGCCAGCAAGCAGGGGGAGATGACCTTATATTTT
TRBJ1-1,TRBV7-9,TRBD1,few,CASTGWTGDTEAFF,TGTGCCAGCACCGGTTGGACAGGGGATACTGAAGCTTTCTTT
TRBJ1-2,TRBV5-4,TRBD1,few,CASSLAGTGGSGYTF,TGTGCCAGCAGCTTGGCCGGGACAGGGGGTTCTGGCTACACCTTC
TRBJ2-7,TRBV5-6,TRBD1,.,CASSPLAGGSYEQYF,TGTGCCAGCAGCCCCCTGGCAGGGGGCTCTTACGAGCAGTACTTC
TRBJ1-6,TRBV2,.,.,CASGRGDSPLHF,TGTGCCAGCGGTCGGGGGGACTCACCCCTCCACTTT
TRBJ1-2,TRBV6-1,TRBD1,.,CASSGGTGLGYTF,TGTGCCAGCAGTGGCGGGACAGGACTTGGCTACACCTTC
TRBJ1-2,TRBV11-2,TRBD1,.,CASSVQGDFGYTF,TGTGCCAGCAGCGTACAGGGGGATTTCGGCTACACCTTC
TRBJ2-2,TRBV9,.,few,CASSVGGSLNTGELFF,TGTGCCAGCAGCGTAGGGGGCAGCTTGAACACCGGGGAGCTGTTTTTT
TRBJ2-3,TRBV6-1,.,.,CASTLRPSVHTQYF,TGTGCCAGCACCCTCCGCCCGTCGGTACATACGCAGTATTTT
TRBJ1-4,TRBV4-1,TRBD1,.,CASSGPGQYNEKLFF,TGCGCCAGCAGCGGACCGGGACAGTACAATGAAAAACTGTTTTTT
TRBJ2-3,TRBV5-1,TRBD1,.,CASSFLGQGSDTQYF,TGCGCCAGCAGCTTCTTGGGACAGGGGTCAGATACGCAGTATTTT
TRBJ1-6,TRBV27,TRBD1,few,CASGQGTGNSPLHF,TGTGCCAGCGGACAGGGTACCGGGAATTCACCCCTCCACTTT
TRBJ2-2,TRBV6-8,TRBD1,.,CASKDWTGVTGELFF,TGTGCCAGCAAGGATTGGACAGGGGTCACCGGGGAGCTGTTTTTT
TRBJ2-3,TRBV7-3,.,.,CASSPTYSTRASTDTQYF,TGTGCCAGCAGCCCCACCTATTCGACTAGAGCGAGCACAGATACGCAGTATTTT
TRBJ1-5,TRBV19,.,once,CASSQQENQPQHF,TGTGCCAGTAGCCAACAGGAGAATCAGCCCCAGCATTTT
TRBJ1-5,TRBV30,TRBD1,few,CAWGLKTGHQPQHF,TGTGCCTGGGGACTTAAGACAGGGCACCAGCCCCAGCATTTT
TRBJ1-1,TRBV11-2,.,.,CASSSRQYTEAFF,TGTGCCAGCAGCTCAAGACAGTACACTGAAGCTTTCTTT
TRBJ1-1,TRBV19,TRBD1,few,CASSHSTGWTEAFF,TGTGCCAGTAGTCACTCGACAGGGTGGACTGAAGCTTTCTTT
TRBJ2-3,TRBV11-1,TRBD2,.,CASSPRTSGGTDTQYF,TGTGCCAGCAGCCCCCGGACTAGCGGGGGCACAGATACGCAGTATTTT
TRBJ2-1,TRBV28,.,.,CASSPAGQSYNEQFF,TGTGCCAGCAGCCCTGCAGGGCAGTCCTACAATGAGCAGTTCTTC
TRBJ1-6,TRBV19,TRBD1,few,CASTADRGVVSPLHF,TGTGCCAGTACCGCTGACAGGGGAGTCGTCTCACCCCTCCACTTT
TRBJ1-6,TRBV30,.,few,CAWSVVGSNSPLHF,TGTGCCTGGAGTGTAGTAGGGAGCAATTCACCCCTCCACTTT
TRBJ2-1,TRBV4-1,.,.,CASSLSTFNEQFF,TGCGCCAGCAGCCTCTCAACTTTCAATGAGCAGTTCTTC
TRBJ2-1,TRBV10-3,TRBD2,.,CAISDPGTSSSHEQFF,TGTGCCATCAGTGACCCCGGGACTAGCAGTAGCCATGAGCAGTTCTTC
TRBJ2-1,TRBV4-1,TRBD2,.,CASSQDRSSGRSQFF,TGCGCCAGCAGCCAAGATCGGAGTAGCGGGAGATCGCAGTTCTTC
TRBJ2-1,TRBV5-1,TRBD1,.,CASSSPKQGNNEQFF,TGCGCCAGCAGCTCCCCGAAACAGGGGAACAATGAGCAGTTCTTC
TRBJ2-3,TRBV6-1,.,.,CASSVTGGVTDTQYF,TGTGCCAGCAGCGTAACAGGGGGGGTCACAGATACGCAGTATTTT
TRBJ1-2,TRBV19,.,few,CASNSLGGYTF,TGTGCCAGTAACAGCCTGGGCGGCTACACCTTC
TRBJ2-5,TRBV5-1,TRBD2,.,CASSSGLALAETQYF,TGCGCCAGCAGCTCGGGACTAGCGTTAGCGGAGACCCAGTACTTC
TRBJ2-7,TRBV5-1,.,.,CASSLGAGADYEQYF,TGCGCCAGCAGCTTGGGTGCGGGTGCCGATTACGAGCAGTACTTC
TRBJ1-2,TRBV18,.,.,CASSRSPEPPDGYTF,TGTGCCAGCTCACGATCGCCGGAGCCCCCCGATGGCTACACCTTC